The 24 T cell receptor beta chains reported below all come from one sample, sequenced in a study of beta chain features in type 1 diabetes. Expressed TCRB transcripts were sequenced, since all the RNA that had been isolated was reverse transcribed. Profiling relied on immunoSEQ multiplex PCR, and the TCRdb table lists in-frame clones only, not all of them. This sample has 200,000 to 300,000 clones, with approximately 10% found just once. Study outcomes and limitations: Shorter TCRB CDR3s, moderately but significantly so, marked every one of the four CD4+ subsets in Type 1 diabetes patients.

These receptors are not linked to any known antigen. Source material: naive CD4+ T cells from blood. The origin of the receptors is a young man with type 1 diabetes.

CDR3 nucleotides: TGTGCCAGCAGCTCTACTAGCGGGGGCTTCAATGAGCAGTTCTTC. Its translation: CASSSTSGGFNEQFF. V gene TRBV5-4 combines with J gene TRBJ2-1; 11 nucleotides line up with TRBD2. In germline, CDR1 is SGHNT, CDR2 YYREEE (reference sequence). Trimming took 3 bases from V and 6 from J; bases not matched to a gene: 5. The CDR3 totals 15 residues.

This clone has only a few counts. Other DNA sequences in this specimen translate into the identical CDR3. In DNA form, the CDR3 reads TGCAGCGTAGGGACAGGGTTGAACACTGAAGCTTTCTTT. Its protein product is CSVGTGLNTEAFF. The chain recombines TRBV29-1 with TRBJ1-1, with 9 bases that match TRBD1. V lost 6 bases and J lost 0; bases outside the gene matches: 2. CDR3 length: 13 residues. Germline CDR1 SQVTM, CDR2 ANQGSEA. The whole variable domain, remainder taken from reference TRBV29-1 and TRBJ1-1, is SAVISQKPSRDICQRGTSLTIQCQVDSQVTMMFWYRQQPGQSLTLIATANQGSEATYESGFVIDKFPISRPNLTFSTLTVSNMSPEDSSIYLCSVGTGLNTEAFFGQGTRLTVV.

The gene calls are TRBV4-1 and TRBJ1-2; D is ambiguous. Trimming took off 4 bases at V and 3 bases at J, with 15 bases between the two ends. The germline CDR1 and CDR2 sequences are MGHRA and YSYEKL. The CDR3 has 15 residues. CDR3 DNA sequence: TGCGCCAGCAGCCCCTTGGGGAGTACCTACTATGGCTACACCTTC. It is translated as CASSPLGSTYYGYTF.

The chain combines TRBV29-1 with TRBJ1-1, with 7 positions matching TRBD1. The germline V gene has CDR1 SQVTM and CDR2 ANQGSEA. The CDR3 totals 12 residues. CDR3 loop: CEGRDRKTEAFF. In DNA form, the CDR3 reads TGCGAGGGTAGGGACAGAAAAACTGAAGCTTTCTTT.

This chain links TRBV5-1 with TRBJ2-5, with 10 positions matching TRBD1. Trimming at V came to 2 bases and at J to 6 bases, leaving 4 bases not matched to a gene. This CDR3 has 14 residues. Germline CDR1 is SGHRS and CDR2 is YFSETQ. CDR3: CASSFGQGGKTQYF. In DNA, the CDR3 is TGCGCCAGCAGCTTCGGACAGGGGGGAAAGACCCAGTACTTC. The complete variable domain, with remaining parts taken from reference TRBV5-1 and TRBJ2-5, reads KAGVTQTPRYLIKTRGQQVTLSCSPISGHRSVSWYQQTPGQGLQFLFEYFSETQRNKGNFPGRFSGRQFSNSRSEMNVSTLELGDSALYLCASSFGQGGKTQYFGPGTRLLVL.

This clone was observed a handful of times. This chain joins TRBV7-9 and TRBJ2-7; 7 nucleotides align to TRBD1. Germline V gene data show CDR1 as SEHNR and CDR2 as FQNEAQ (reference sequence). The CDR3 consists of 12 residues. J lost 4 bases, V lost 5 bases, and 2 bases had no gene match. CDR3: CASSSRGYEQYF. CDR3 DNA: TGTGCCAGCAGCAGCAGGGGGTACGAGCAGTACTTC. The full variable domain, rest sourced from reference TRBV7-9 and TRBJ2-7, is DTGVSQNPRHKITKRGQNVTFRCDPISEHNRLYWYRQTLGQGPEFLTYFQNEAQLEKSRLLSDRFSAERPKGSFSTLEIQRTEQGDSAMYLCASSSRGYEQYFGPGTRLTVT.

The CDR3 nucleotides read TGCGCCAGCAGCGCCTGGGAGAATGAGCAGTTCTTC. Translated: CASSAWENEQFF. The V gene is TRBV5-1, the J gene TRBJ2-1; D possibly corresponds to TRBD2 (5 bases). The germline CDR1 and CDR2 sequences are SGHRS and YFSETQ. The CDR3 totals 12 residues. The ends were cut back, 4 bases at V and 7 bases at J, with 9 bases in the middle.

This clone was observed a handful of times. This chain uses TRBV5-1 with TRBJ2-5; 7 bases map to TRBD1. The CDR3 is 14 amino acids. Per the germline V gene, CDR1 is SGHRS and CDR2 is YFSETQ. The trim removed 5 bases at V and 4 bases at J, leaving 8 bases unmatched. The CDR3 reads CASRPGTVGETQYF. CDR3 DNA: TGCGCCAGCAGACCTGGGACAGTGGGAGAGACCCAGTACTTC.

The J gene is TRBJ1-5, the V gene TRBV28; D is unclear. V was shortened by 8 bases and J by 2 bases, with 10 bases between the two germline ends. Germline V gene sequence: CDR1 MDHEN, CDR2 SYDVKM. CDR3 length: 13 amino acids. CDR3 amino acids: CASSPGGNQPQHF. The CDR3 DNA follows: TGTGCCAGCTCCCCTGGAGGCAATCAGCCCCAGCATTTT.

This clone was observed a single time. The chain joins TRBV18 to TRBJ1-1; D perhaps matches TRBD1 (5 bases). CDR1 and CDR2 (germline): KGHSH, LQKENI. The V and J ends lost 5 bases and 6 bases respectively, with 22 bases between them. The CDR3 is 16 amino acids. The CDR3 nucleotides read TGTGCCAGCTCAAAGCAGGGTTTTGACTTTGGATCTGAAGCTTTCTTT. Its protein product is CASSKQGFDFGSEAFF.

This clone has more than one count but fewer than ten. The chain is built from TRBV29-1 and TRBJ1-2; D may be TRBD1 (5 bases). Germline V gene lookup returns CDR1 SQVTM and CDR2 ANQGSEA. Trimming removed 0 bases from V and 5 bases from J, with 10 bases in between. This CDR3 region has 13 residues. CDR3: CSVEDPGLYGYTF. The DNA for the CDR3 is TGCAGCGTTGAAGATCCAGGGTTGTATGGCTACACCTTC.

In the case of this clone: Within the sample, other DNA sequences also encode this same CDR3. The chain recombines TRBV5-4 with TRBJ1-2; 7 bases align to TRBD1. The CDR3 is made up of 14 amino acids. Germline V gene sequence: CDR1 SGHNT, CDR2 YYREEE (reference sequence). Trimming removed 5 bases from V and 0 bases from J; junction bases left unmatched: 4. This chain's CDR3 is CASSSQGTNYGYTF. CDR3 in DNA: TGTGCCAGCAGTTCACAGGGGACTAACTATGGCTACACCTTC.

The CDR3 bases are TGTGCCAGCAGCTTCCGTGACTTCTACAATGAGCAGTTCTTC. Amino acids: CASSFRDFYNEQFF. V gene TRBV7-9 combines with J gene TRBJ2-1; D remains ambiguous. There are 14 residues in the CDR3. CDR1 is SEHNR, CDR2 FQNEAQ, per germline (reference sequence). The ends were cut back, 3 bases at V and 3 bases at J, with 9 bases in the middle.

This clone came up a few times. CDR3 in amino acids: CASSVGGGGAYEQYF. The CDR3 DNA is TGTGCCAGCAGCGTAGGGGGCGGGGGAGCCTACGAGCAGTACTTC. V and J are TRBV9 and TRBJ2-7; TRBD2 matches 7 bases. Germline values: CDR1 SGDLS, CDR2 YYNGEE. Trimming took 0 bases from V and 2 from J; bases not matched to a gene: 5. This CDR3 has 15 amino acids.

The J gene is TRBJ2-7, the V gene TRBV29-1; 11 bases match TRBD1. V lost 7 bases and J lost 4; bases outside the gene matches: 12. The length of the CDR3 is 15 residues. Germline lookup yields CDR1 SQVTM and CDR2 ANQGSEA. The chain's CDR3 is CSAKGQGADQYEQYF. The CDR3, as DNA: TGCAGCGCTAAAGGACAGGGGGCAGATCAGTACGAGCAGTACTTC.

This clone was observed a few times. The genes are TRBV15 and TRBJ2-5, with a tentative D call TRBD1 (5 bases). Germline CDR1 reads LNHNV; CDR2 reads YYDKDF (reference sequence). The CDR3 spans 14 residues. The V gene lost 3 bases and the J gene lost 5 bases, with 13 bases spanning the gap. Written as DNA, the CDR3 is TGTGCCACCAGCAGGGTGGACAAAGCCGAGACCCAGTACTTC. Its translation: CATSRVDKAETQYF.

This clone has only a few counts. The chain joins TRBV5-1 to TRBJ2-1; TRBD1 is a possible D gene (6 bases). V shed 3 bases and J shed 4 bases, with 17 bases lying between them. CDR1 is SGHRS and CDR2 is YFSETQ in the germline V gene. The CDR3 extends over 16 amino acids. CDR3 nucleotide sequence: TGCGCCAGCAGCTCGACAGGCGGATTCTCGTACAATGAGCAGTTCTTC. This gives the protein CASSSTGGFSYNEQFF.

A few counts support this clone. The CDR3 sequence: CASRGEANTGELFF. The CDR3 bases are TGTGCCAGCAGAGGAGAAGCCAACACCGGGGAGCTGTTTTTT. V usage is TRBV14 and J usage is TRBJ2-2; D unclear. The CDR3 is made up of 14 amino acids. V was cut by 6 bases and J by 2 bases, with 10 bases left in between. Germline CDR1 is SGHDN and CDR2 is FVKESK.

The sample holds a few counts of this clone. J is TRBJ1-6 and V is TRBV7-2; 8 bases line up with TRBD1. CDR3 size: 15 residues. Per the germline V gene, CDR1 is SGHTA and CDR2 is FQGNSA. Trimming cost V 4 bases and J 10 bases; bases outside gene matches: 9. This CDR3 is CASSSTRQGRSPLHF. CDR3 in DNA: TGTGCCAGCAGCTCAACACGACAGGGGCGCTCACCCCTCCACTTT.

CDR3 nucleotide sequence: TGTGCCACCAGCGGGGCTGCCGAGACCCAGTACTTC. It yields the protein CATSGAAETQYF. The chain recombines TRBV15 with TRBJ2-5; D possibly corresponds to TRBD1 (5 bases). Trimming took off 5 bases at V and 5 bases at J, with 9 bases between the two ends. The germline gives CDR1 LNHNV, CDR2 YYDKDF (reference sequence). This CDR3 region has 12 residues. The whole variable domain, filled in from reference TRBV15 and TRBJ2-5, reads DAMVIQNPRYQVTQFGKPVTLSCSQTLNHNVMYWYQQKSSQAPKLLFHYYDKDFNNEADTPDNFQSRRPNTSFCFLDIRSPGLGDTAMYLCATSGAAETQYFGPGTRLLVL.

The chain employs TRBV11-3 and TRBJ1-5; 7 positions match TRBD1. Losses at the gene ends were 5 bases for V and 5 bases for J; bases not matched to a gene: 12. The CDR3 extends over 16 amino acids. Germline V gene sequence: CDR1 SGHNT, CDR2 YENEEA. This CDR3 reads CASSLFDRVGHQPQHF. DNA of the CDR3: TGTGCCAGCAGCCTATTCGACAGGGTCGGGCATCAGCCCCAGCATTTT.

V is TRBV29-1 and J is TRBJ1-1; 9 nucleotides line up with TRBD1. J lost 5 bases, V lost 8 bases, and 6 bases had no gene match. The CDR3 contains 12 residues. Germline assignment: CDR1 SQVTM and CDR2 ANQGSEA. CDR3 in amino acids: CSTRQGGTEAFF. CDR3 DNA sequence: TGCAGCACCCGACAGGGGGGGACTGAAGCTTTCTTT.

The chain carries TRBV6-5 and TRBJ2-1; tentatively, D is TRBD2 (5 bases). Trimming removed 7 bases at V and 2 bases at J, with 12 bases between. Germline assignment: CDR1 MNHEY and CDR2 SVGAGI. The CDR3 runs to 14 residues. The CDR3 DNA is TGTGCCAGCAAGGGCGGGTTAGCCTACAATGAGCAGTTCTTC. Protein sequence: CASKGGLAYNEQFF.

The rearrangement links TRBV5-4 to TRBJ2-5; 7 positions match TRBD1. The germline V gene has CDR1 SGHNT and CDR2 YYREEE (reference sequence). Losses at the gene ends were 6 bases for V and 5 bases for J; bases not matched to a gene: 4. There are 12 residues in the CDR3. DNA of the CDR3: TGTGCCAGCAACATACAGGGGGAGACCCAGTACTTC. As protein: CASNIQGETQYF.